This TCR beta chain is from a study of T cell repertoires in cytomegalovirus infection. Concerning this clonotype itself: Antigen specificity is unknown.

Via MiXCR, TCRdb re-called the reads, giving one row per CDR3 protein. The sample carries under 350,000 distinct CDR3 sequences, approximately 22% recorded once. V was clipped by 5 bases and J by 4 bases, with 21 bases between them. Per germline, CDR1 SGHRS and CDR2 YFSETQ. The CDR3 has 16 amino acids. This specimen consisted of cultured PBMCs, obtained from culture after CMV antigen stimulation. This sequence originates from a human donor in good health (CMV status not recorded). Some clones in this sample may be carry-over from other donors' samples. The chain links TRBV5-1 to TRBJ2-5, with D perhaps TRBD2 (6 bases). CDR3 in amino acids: CASRSSPGGPSETQYF. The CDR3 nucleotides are TGCGCCAGCAGATCATCCCCCGGAGGGCCATCAGAGACCCAGTACTTC.